Presented here are 29 T cell receptor beta chains from one specimen sequenced in a study of blood T cell repertoires in COVID-19. The method was immunoSEQ multiplex PCR; TCRdb's version includes in-frame clones alone and lacks a portion of them. The table has 200,000 to 250,000 clones, 90% seen once. Specimen: PBMCs or T cells enriched from blood (not recorded which). Every receptor here comes from a man aged 50 or older who had been exposed to COVID-19.

J is TRBJ1-1 and V is TRBV4-1; weak D call: TRBD1 (6 bases). The CDR3 extends over 16 amino acids. Germline V gene lookup returns CDR1 MGHRA and CDR2 YSYEKL. With 6 bases removed from V and 0 bases from J, the gap between germline ends came to 17 bases. The CDR3 sequence: CASRRSETGLNTEAFF. In DNA, the CDR3 is TGCGCCAGCAGAAGATCCGAGACAGGCTTGAACACTGAAGCTTTCTTT.

The sample holds one count of this clone. This chain uses TRBV15 with TRBJ1-4; D is possibly TRBD1 (6 bases). The germline gives CDR1 LNHNV, CDR2 YYDKDF (reference sequence). There are 17 residues in the CDR3. The V gene lost 5 bases and the J gene lost 0 bases, with 16 bases spanning the gap. The CDR3 bases are TGTGCCACCAGCCACGGGACACAATCTGCAACTAATGAAAAACTGTTTTTT. Its translation is CATSHGTQSATNEKLFF.

The chain uses TRBV5-4 and TRBJ2-3; 12 bases match TRBD2. The trim removed 4 bases at V and 2 bases at J, leaving 8 bases unmatched. The CDR3 length is 17 residues. The germline CDR1 and CDR2 sequences are SGHNT and YYREEE (reference sequence). CDR3 amino acids: CASSVASGGVFTDTQYF. In DNA form, the CDR3 reads TGTGCCAGCAGCGTGGCTAGCGGGGGGGTGTTCACAGATACGCAGTATTTT.

The chain links TRBV10-3 to TRBJ2-1; the D is unclear. CDR1 is ENHRY and CDR2 is SYGVKD in the germline V gene. This CDR3 has 11 residues. V was cut by 6 bases and J by 6 bases, with 6 bases left in between. The CDR3 DNA sequence: TGTGCCATCAGCAAGAGCAATGAGCAGTTCTTC. Amino acids: CAISKSNEQFF.

Notes on this clone: This same CDR3 is encoded by further DNA sequences in the sample. The V call is TRBV9, the J call TRBJ2-1; 7 bases fit TRBD1. The CDR3 spans 15 residues. V shed 0 bases and J 0 bases; nucleotides not matched to a gene: 0. The V gene's germline CDR1 is SGDLS and CDR2 YYNGEE. As DNA, the CDR3 is TGTGCCAGCAGCGTAGACAGGGGCTCCTACAATGAGCAGTTCTTC. Translation gives CASSVDRGSYNEQFF. Full variable domain (outside the CDR3, taken from reference TRBV9 and TRBJ2-1): DSGVTQTPKHLITATGQRVTLRCSPRSGDLSVYWYQQSLDQGLQFLIQYYNGEERAKGNILERFSAQQFPDLHSELNLSSLELGDSALYFCASSVDRGSYNEQFFGPGTRLTVL.

V is TRBV27 and J is TRBJ2-7, with D perhaps matching TRBD1 (6 bases). The CDR3 extends over 12 amino acids. Trimming left V 2 bases short and J 6 bases short, with 8 bases between. Germline values: CDR1 MNHEY, CDR2 SMNVEV (reference sequence). Here the CDR3 DNA reads TGTGCCAGCAGTTTAGAAGGGGGCGAGCAGTACTTC. Its protein is CASSLEGGEQYF.

The chain links TRBV5-1 to TRBJ2-1, with D possibly matching TRBD1 (5 bases). Trimming took 2 bases from V and 5 from J, leaving 11 bases between them. Germline lookup yields CDR1 SGHRS and CDR2 YFSETQ. The CDR3 is 14 residues long. CDR3 loop: CASSFKGRDNEQFF. CDR3 bases: TGCGCCAGCAGCTTCAAGGGGCGAGACAATGAGCAGTTCTTC.

This chain uses TRBV20-1 with TRBJ1-4, with 9 bases matching TRBD1. Trimming removed 3 bases from V and 5 bases from J; junction bases left unmatched: 4. CDR1 and CDR2 from the germline V gene are DFQATT and SNEGSKA (reference sequence). The CDR3 is 14 residues long. DNA for the CDR3: TGCAGTGCTAGTCGGGGGACAGGGAATGAAAAACTGTTTTTT. Its translation is CSASRGTGNEKLFF.

The chain has TRBV30 and TRBJ1-2, with unresolved D. Germline V gene data show CDR1 as GTSNPN and CDR2 as SVGIG (reference sequence). This CDR3 is built from 10 residues. The V and J ends lost 7 bases and 4 bases respectively, with 7 bases between them. The CDR3 DNA reads as TGTGCCTTGGCATTCTATGGCTACACCTTC. Its translation is CALAFYGYTF.

The rearrangement links TRBV28 to TRBJ1-2; 10 bases line up with TRBD1. Germline lookup yields CDR1 MDHEN and CDR2 SYDVKM. With 4 bases clipped from V and 2 bases from J, the junction kept 1 base outside the gene matches. This CDR3 has 14 amino acids. CDR3 sequence reads: CASSWGQGNYGYTF. In nucleotides, the CDR3 is TGTGCCAGCAGTTGGGGACAGGGGAACTATGGCTACACCTTC.

This rearrangement joins TRBV2 to TRBJ1-4; 7 bases fit TRBD1. The CDR3 runs 15 residues. Germline V gene data show CDR1 as SNHLY and CDR2 as FYNNEI. V shed 7 bases and J 0 bases; nucleotides not matched to a gene: 5. In DNA form, the CDR3 reads TGTGCCAGCATGAAGGGGACAGCAACTAATGAAAAACTGTTTTTT. Encoded protein: CASMKGTATNEKLFF.

The chain has TRBV19 and TRBJ1-5, with 8 bases lining up with TRBD1. The J segment lost 5 bases and the V segment lost 5 bases, leaving 11 bases of the junction unmatched. CDR1 LNHDA and CDR2 SQIVND come from the germline V gene (reference sequence). The CDR3 is 16 residues long. CDR3 amino acids: CASSDFQTGVYQPQHF. Written as DNA, the CDR3 is TGTGCCAGTAGTGACTTTCAGACAGGGGTATATCAGCCCCAGCATTTT.

This sequence joins TRBV28 and TRBJ2-4, with D possibly TRBD1 on 7 matching bases. Trimming pared 7 bases from V and 1 base from J, leaving 11 bases between. Per the germline V gene, CDR1 is MDHEN and CDR2 is SYDVKM. The CDR3 is 14 amino acids. CDR3 in DNA: TGTGCCAGCACCCCAGGGGGGGCCAAAAACATTCAGTACTTC. Translation: CASTPGGAKNIQYF.

CDR3 coding DNA: TGTGCCAGCAGCCCCCGCCGAGGGACAGAGAACACTGAAGCTTTCTTT. Translated: CASSPRRGTENTEAFF. The V and J genes are TRBV16 and TRBJ1-1; TRBD1 matches 7 bases. CDR3 length equals 16 residues. The germline CDR1 and CDR2 sequences are KGHSY and FQNENV. V lost 4 bases, J lost 1 base, and 9 bases stayed unmatched.

V usage is TRBV5-4 and J usage is TRBJ2-4; 8 bases agree with TRBD2. Germline CDR1 and CDR2: SGHNT and YYREEE (reference sequence). The CDR3 is 14 amino acids. V lost 0 bases to trimming and J lost 7 bases; unmatched junction nucleotides: 3. This CDR3 is CASSLAGGVNIQYF. The CDR3, as DNA: TGTGCCAGCAGCTTGGCGGGAGGGGTTAACATTCAGTACTTC.

V gene TRBV7-2 combines with J gene TRBJ2-3; tentatively, D is TRBD1 (6 bases). From germline, CDR1 is SGHTA and CDR2 FQGNSA. CDR3 size: 14 residues. Trimming shortened V by 5 bases and J by 5 bases, and 14 bases separated the two germline ends. CDR3 nucleotides: TGTGCCAGCAGCACCCGACAGGTCGGAGATACGCAGTATTTT. Translation: CASSTRQVGDTQYF.

This clone is a singleton in its sample. The CDR3, as DNA: TGTGCCAGCAGTGAAGGGGACAGGGAATACAATCAGCCCCAGCATTTT. It specifies CASSEGDREYNQPQHF. The chain employs TRBV2 and TRBJ1-5; 9 positions agree with TRBD1. Germline CDR1 SNHLY, CDR2 FYNNEI. The V segment lost 1 base and the J segment 3 bases; nucleotides outside the gene matches: 4. CDR3 length equals 16 residues.

V gene TRBV2 combines with J gene TRBJ1-1; D not certain. Trimming shortened V by 4 bases and J by 5 bases, and 14 bases separated the two germline ends. Germline values: CDR1 SNHLY, CDR2 FYNNEI. The CDR3 is 14 residues long. The CDR3 region is CASSAGMGWTEAFF. CDR3 in DNA: TGTGCCAGCAGTGCCGGGATGGGATGGACTGAAGCTTTCTTT.

Of note for this clone: Other nucleotide sequences in the sample specify the same CDR3. The chain couples TRBV3-1 (or the pseudogene TRBV3-2) to TRBJ1-3; D is ambiguous. The V gene's germline CDR1 is LGHDT and CDR2 YNNKEL (reference sequence). The CDR3 length is 15 residues. Trimming left V 4 bases short and J 0 bases short, with 10 bases between. Written as DNA, the CDR3 is TGTGCCAGCAGCCCATCGACAACCTCTGGAAACACCATATATTTT. Its translation: CASSPSTTSGNTIYF.

The J gene is TRBJ1-2, the V gene TRBV3-1 (or the pseudogene TRBV3-2), with 10 bases lining up with TRBD1. CDR3 length: 14 amino acids. Losses at the gene ends were 5 bases for V and 2 bases for J; bases not matched to a gene: 2. The germline CDR1 and CDR2 sequences are LGHDT and YNNKEL (reference sequence). The CDR3 spells CASSRTGGNYGYTF. The CDR3 nucleotides read TGTGCCAGCAGCAGGACAGGGGGGAACTATGGCTACACCTTC.

This clone was seen more than once but under ten times. The same CDR3 arises from other DNA sequences in this sample as well. The gene calls are TRBV9 and TRBJ1-1, with D perhaps matching TRBD1 (5 bases). This CDR3 is 14 amino acids long. Between the trimmed V and J ends, which lost 0 bases and 4 bases, there was a span of 10 bases. Germline V gene data show CDR1 as SGDLS and CDR2 as YYNGEE. This chain's CDR3 is CASSVAGGGTEAFF. CDR3 DNA: TGTGCCAGCAGCGTAGCTGGGGGGGGCACTGAAGCTTTCTTT.

The V gene is TRBV27, the J gene TRBJ2-7; 12 bases fit TRBD2. Germline trimming cut 5 bases from V and 0 bases from J; bases unmatched to any gene: 5. CDR3 length: 16 residues. Germline V lookup: CDR1 MNHEY, CDR2 SMNVEV (reference sequence). CDR3 DNA: TGTGCCAGCAGTCCCGGACTAGCGGGGCCCTCCTACGAGCAGTACGTC. Translated: CASSPGLAGPSYEQYV.

The J gene is TRBJ2-3, the V gene TRBV4-1, with 7 nucleotides matching TRBD2. V shed 1 base and J 6 bases; nucleotides not matched to a gene: 4. The CDR3 runs 14 residues. The germline CDR1 and CDR2 sequences are MGHRA and YSYEKL. The CDR3 here is CASSQGGGDDTQYF. CDR3 DNA sequence: TGCGCCAGCAGCCAAGGGGGGGGTGACGATACGCAGTATTTT.

Only one count was recorded for this clone. This chain uses TRBV7-8 with TRBJ1-4; no clear D gene. The V end lost 1 base, the J end lost 8 bases, and 8 bases lay between the germline ends. Germline CDR1 SGHVS, CDR2 FQNEAQ. CDR3 size: 13 residues. CDR3 nucleotides: TGTGCCAGCAGCTTAGAGTTCAGGGAAAAACTGTTTTTT. It translates to CASSLEFREKLFF. Looking up the rest from reference TRBV7-8 and TRBJ1-4 gives the full variable domain: GAGVSQSPRYKVAKRGQDVALRCDPISGHVSLFWYQQALGQGPEFLTYFQNEAQLDKSGLPSDRFFAERPEGSVSTLKIQRTQQEDSAVYLCASSLEFREKLFFGSGTQLSVL.

The chain joins TRBV15 to TRBJ1-6, with 7 nucleotides matching TRBD1. The CDR3 sequence is 13 residues long. V shed 3 bases, J shed 9 bases, and the junction held 2 bases outside the gene matches. Germline CDR1 and CDR2: LNHNV and YYDKDF (reference sequence). The CDR3 DNA reads TGTGCCACCAGCAGGGGGACAGTTTCACCCCTCCACTTT. Amino acids: CATSRGTVSPLHF.

The chain is built from TRBV2 and TRBJ2-2; 9 positions match TRBD2. Trimming at V came to 10 bases and at J to 1 base, leaving 10 bases not matched to a gene. Germline lookup yields CDR1 SNHLY and CDR2 FYNNEI. The CDR3 contains 16 residues. The CDR3: CAIGTSKPRNTGELFF. For the CDR3, the DNA is TGTGCCATAGGGACTAGCAAGCCTAGGAACACCGGGGAGCTGTTTTTT.

The J gene is TRBJ1-2, the V gene TRBV5-1; D gene ambiguous. Between the trimmed V and J ends, which lost 0 bases and 3 bases, there was a span of 9 bases. This CDR3 region has 14 residues. Germline CDR1 and CDR2: SGHRS and YFSETQ. In DNA form, the CDR3 reads TGCGCCAGCAGCTTGGCCTGGCAGGACTATGGCTACACCTTC. Translated, it gives CASSLAWQDYGYTF.

The chain links TRBV7-6 to TRBJ2-1; TRBD2 might be the D (6 bases). The CDR3 is made up of 16 amino acids. Germline lookup yields CDR1 SGHVS and CDR2 FNYEAQ. V was shortened by 5 bases and J by 6 bases, with 20 bases between the two germline ends. The DNA for the CDR3 is TGTGCCAGCAGCCTTACCCCGGGAACGGAGGGCAATGAGCAGTTCTTC. This gives the protein CASSLTPGTEGNEQFF.

The chain couples TRBV2 to TRBJ1-1, with TRBD1 matching 8 bases. CDR3 length: 14 amino acids. V shed 2 bases, J shed 11 bases, and the junction held 10 bases outside the gene matches. Per the germline V gene, CDR1 is SNHLY and CDR2 is FYNNEI. Here the CDR3 reads CASSEPGRGLGAFF. Written as DNA, the CDR3 is TGTGCCAGCAGTGAACCTGGCAGGGGGCTCGGGGCTTTCTTT.